This T cell receptor (beta chain) was recovered during a study of T cell repertoires in cytomegalovirus infection. Study background: An indication of both CMV infection and matching HLA type came from public TCR beta signatures.

Concerning this clonotype: Its antigen is still unknown.

Study-wide results and caveats: Dominating the ex vivo response were TCR beta clonotypes that were CMV-specific and HLA-C-restricted.

The CDR3 runs 17 residues. Germline assignment: CDR1 MGHRA and CDR2 YSYEKL. The V gene lost 0 bases and the J gene lost 5 bases, with 17 bases spanning the gap. TCRdb used MiXCR to reprocess the reads, holding one entry per CDR3 protein. The sample lists roughly 720,000 distinct CDR3 sequences, roughly a third occurring once. The sequencing input was PBMCs. V usage is TRBV4-1 and J usage is TRBJ2-4; D gene ambiguous. The TCR was taken from a human donor in good health (CMV status not recorded). Some clones in this sample may be carry-over from other donors' samples. CDR3 sequence reads: CASSQDLSAKPQNIQYF. Here the CDR3 DNA reads TGCGCCAGCAGCCAAGATCTTTCGGCCAAGCCCCAAAACATTCAGTACTTC.